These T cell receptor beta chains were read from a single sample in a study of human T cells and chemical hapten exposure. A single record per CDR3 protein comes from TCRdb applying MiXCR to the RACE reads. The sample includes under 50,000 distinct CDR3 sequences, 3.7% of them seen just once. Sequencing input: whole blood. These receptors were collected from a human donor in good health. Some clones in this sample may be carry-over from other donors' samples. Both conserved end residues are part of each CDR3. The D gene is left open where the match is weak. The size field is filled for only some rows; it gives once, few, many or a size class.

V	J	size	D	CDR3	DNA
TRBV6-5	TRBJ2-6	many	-	CASTGSGANVLTF	TGTGCCAGCACAGGGTCTGGGGCCAACGTCCTGACTTTC
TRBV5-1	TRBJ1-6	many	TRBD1	CASSLEGGYYNSPLHF	TGCGCCAGCAGCTTGGAAGGGGGCTACTATAATTCACCCCTCCACTTT
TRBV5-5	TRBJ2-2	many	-	CASSLARALTGELFF	TGTGCCAGCAGCTTGGCGAGAGCTCTCACCGGGGAGCTGTTTTTT
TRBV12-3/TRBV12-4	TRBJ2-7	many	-	CASSLEASYEQYF	TGTGCCAGCAGTTTAGAGGCTTCCTACGAGCAGTACTTC
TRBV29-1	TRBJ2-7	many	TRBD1	CSVELQGAGYEQYF	TGCAGCGTTGAACTGCAGGGGGCGGGTTACGAGCAGTACTTC
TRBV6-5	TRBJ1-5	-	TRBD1	CASRADRVSNQPQHF	TGTGCCAGCAGAGCAGACAGGGTTAGCAATCAGCCCCAGCATTTT
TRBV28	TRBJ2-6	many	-	CASSTAGAGANVLTF	TGTGCCAGCAGCACCGCCGGCGCTGGGGCCAACGTCCTGACTTTC
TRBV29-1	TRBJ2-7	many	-	CSAGGTSYEQYF	TGCAGCGCGGGTGGGACTTCTTACGAGCAGTACTTC
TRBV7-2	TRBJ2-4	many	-	CASSPLGGGKNIQYF	TGTGCCAGCAGCCCACTAGGAGGGGGCAAAAACATTCAGTACTTC
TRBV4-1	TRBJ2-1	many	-	CASSQDARRNYNEQFF	TGCGCCAGCAGCCAAGATGCTAGACGGAACTACAATGAGCAGTTCTTC
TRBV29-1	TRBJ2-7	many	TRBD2	CSVKPGTSGRAGEQYF	TGCAGCGTCAAACCCGGGACTAGCGGGAGGGCTGGAGAGCAGTACTTC
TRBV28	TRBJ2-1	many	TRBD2	CASSSGLAPDNEQFF	TGTGCCAGCAGTTCGGGACTAGCGCCAGACAATGAGCAGTTCTTC
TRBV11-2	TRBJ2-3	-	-	CASSLVRGPGDTQYF	TGTGCCAGCAGCTTAGTTCGAGGGCCCGGAGATACGCAGTATTTT
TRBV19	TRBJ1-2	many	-	CASSPGSFSGYTF	TGTGCCAGTAGTCCCGGGTCTTTCTCGGGCTACACCTTC
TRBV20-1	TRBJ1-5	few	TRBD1	CSALQGDQPQHF	TGCAGTGCCCTCCAGGGGGATCAGCCCCAGCATTTT
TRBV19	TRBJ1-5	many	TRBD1	CASSIVPPTGGGNQPQHF	TGTGCCAGTAGTATCGTCCCTCCCACAGGGGGGGGCAATCAGCCCCAGCATTTT
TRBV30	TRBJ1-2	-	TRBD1	CACISDREHNYGYTF	TGTGCCTGTATTTCCGACAGGGAACATAACTATGGCTACACCTTC
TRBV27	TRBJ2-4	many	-	CASSSLIVGGTAKNIQYF	TGTGCCAGCAGTTCACTTATCGTAGGTGGGACAGCCAAAAACATTCAGTACTTC
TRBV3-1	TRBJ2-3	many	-	CASSQDVRRDTQYF	TGTGCCAGCAGCCAAGATGTACGGAGAGATACGCAGTATTTT
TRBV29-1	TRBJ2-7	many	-	CSVAGGVRYEQYF	TGCAGCGTTGCCGGGGGAGTTAGGTACGAGCAGTACTTC
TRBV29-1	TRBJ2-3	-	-	CSVGAQGVTDTQYF	TGCAGCGTTGGGGCCCAGGGAGTCACAGATACGCAGTATTTT
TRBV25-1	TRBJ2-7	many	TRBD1	CASSGTGVEQYF	TGTGCCAGCAGTGGGACAGGGGTCGAGCAGTACTTC
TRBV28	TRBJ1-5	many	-	CASSWTQGTQHF	TGTGCCAGCAGTTGGACTCAGGGAACCCAGCATTTT
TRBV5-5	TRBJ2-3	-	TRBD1	CASSKQGARGTDTQYF	TGTGCCAGCAGCAAACAGGGGGCGCGTGGCACAGATACGCAGTATTTT
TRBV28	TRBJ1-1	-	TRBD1	CASSLGQRPFEAFF	TGTGCCAGCAGTTTGGGACAGAGACCTTTTGAAGCTTTCTTT
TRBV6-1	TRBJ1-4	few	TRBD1	CASSEASWQGAHKLFF	TGTGCCAGCAGTGAAGCTTCCTGGCAGGGGGCGCATAAACTGTTTTTT
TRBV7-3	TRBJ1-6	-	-	CASSSTPGVTPLHF	TGTGCCAGCAGCTCAACCCCAGGGGTGACACCCCTCCACTTT
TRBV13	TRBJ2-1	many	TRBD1	CASSPSSDRVNEQFF	TGTGCCAGCAGCCCCTCCTCGGACAGGGTCAATGAGCAGTTCTTC
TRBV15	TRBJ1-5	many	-	CATSRQNSNQPQHF	TGTGCCACCAGCAGGCAAAATAGCAATCAGCCCCAGCATTTT
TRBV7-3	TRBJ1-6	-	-	CASSLRGGNSPLHF	TGTGCCAGCAGCTTACGAGGGGGTAATTCACCCCTCCACTTT
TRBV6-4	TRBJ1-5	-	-	CASSVGDNQPQHF	TGTGCCAGCAGTGTGGGGGACAATCAGCCCCAGCATTTT
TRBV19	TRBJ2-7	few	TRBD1	CASSISGTGRDEQYF	TGTGCCAGTAGTATCTCGGGGACAGGGCGCGACGAGCAGTACTTC
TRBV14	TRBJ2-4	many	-	CASSQERAKNIQYF	TGTGCCAGCAGCCAAGAGAGGGCCAAAAACATTCAGTACTTC
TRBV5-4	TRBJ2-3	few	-	CASSLRPVTDTQYF	TGTGCCAGCAGCCTCCGGCCAGTCACAGATACGCAGTATTTT
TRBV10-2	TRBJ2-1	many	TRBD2	CASSPSGNSYNEQFF	TGCGCCAGCAGCCCAAGCGGGAACTCCTACAATGAGCAGTTCTTC
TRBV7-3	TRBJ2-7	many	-	CASSPGTSYEQYF	TGTGCCAGCAGCCCAGGGACTTCCTACGAGCAGTACTTC
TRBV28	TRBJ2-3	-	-	CASSFQAASTDTQYF	TGTGCCAGCAGTTTTCAGGCCGCTTCCACGGATACGCAGTATTTT